This T cell receptor (beta chain) appears in the sequencing data of a study of shared clonotypes between healthy human individuals. Overall study findings and caveats: Estimated richness was generally greater in naive than memory subsets. The study found lower generation probabilities in non-shared clonotypes than in those shared by all four donors. Clonotype sharing among donors was thought likely to change with sequencing depth.

Worth noting for this clone: The antigen is unknown. The sample carries other DNA sequences with the same CDR3.

Roughly 27,000 T cell genomes, or approximately 190 ng DNA, went into the sorted-subset replicate PCRs. TCRdb keeps only in-frame clones here, not all; method: immunoSEQ multiplex PCR. Of 2 million to 2.5 million clones listed, approximately 90% were seen once; the top ten hold approximately 0.41%. CDR1 and CDR2 (germline): WSHSY, SAAADI. There are 15 residues in the CDR3. V trimming: 3 bases; J trimming: 2 bases; junction bases outside the gene matches: 5. This clonotype originated in a man aged 18 to 30 in good health. Some clones in this sample may be carry-over from other donors' samples. The rearrangement joins TRBV10-2 to TRBJ2-7; 9 nucleotides line up with TRBD2. Sequencing used naive CD4+ T cells from PBMCs. Subset reported: CD45RA+ positively selected. CDR3 sequence: CASSEGAGGPYEQYF. For the CDR3, the DNA is TGCGCCAGCAGTGAAGGTGCGGGAGGGCCCTACGAGCAGTACTTC.